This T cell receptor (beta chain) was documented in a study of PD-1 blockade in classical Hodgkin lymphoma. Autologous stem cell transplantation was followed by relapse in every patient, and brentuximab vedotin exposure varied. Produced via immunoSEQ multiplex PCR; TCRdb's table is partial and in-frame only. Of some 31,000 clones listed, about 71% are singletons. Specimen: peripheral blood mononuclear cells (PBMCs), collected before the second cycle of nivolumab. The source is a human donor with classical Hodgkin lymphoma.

CDR3 DNA: TGCAGCGTTGAACTGTTAGCGGGGGGCCAGGATGAGCAGTTCTTC. As protein: CSVELLAGGQDEQFF. The V call is TRBV29-1, the J call TRBJ2-1; 10 nucleotides line up with TRBD2. The CDR3 consists of 15 residues. With V trimmed by 2 bases and J by 8 bases, 9 bases remained unmatched. The V gene's germline CDR1 is SQVTM and CDR2 ANQGSEA.